This is a list of T cell receptor beta chains from one sample in a study of blood T cells in healthy people across ages. In TCRdb, the 5' RACE reads were re-called with MiXCR into one record per CDR3 protein. The sample yields under 1,000,000 distinct CDR3 sequences, about 36% seen once. Sequenced sample: blood. The receptors were gathered from a man between 18 and 35 years old in good health. The CDR3 runs from the conserved cysteine through the conserved F or W. A D gene is named only where the DNA matches it firmly. Where a row states a size, it is once, few, many or the class of an expanded clone; other rows omit it.

abundance	v_gene	d_gene	j_gene	CDR3nt	CDR3aa
.	TRBV7-3	TRBD1	TRBJ2-2	TGTGCCAGCAGCAACCGACAGGGCCGGGAGCTGTTTTTT	CASSNRQGRELFF
.	TRBV3-1	.	TRBJ1-1	TGTGCCAGCAGCCCGGACAGCTACACTGAAGCTTTCTTT	CASSPDSYTEAFF
many	TRBV6-2/TRBV6-3	.	TRBJ2-7	TGTGCCAGCAGTTCCCGCGGACTGGGAGGACACGAGCAGTACTTC	CASSSRGLGGHEQYF
.	TRBV4-3	TRBD2	TRBJ2-1	TGCGCCAGCAGCCAAGGTTGGTTCGGAGGGACTAGCGGGGGGATCAATGAGCAGTTCTTC	CASSQGWFGGTSGGINEQFF
many	TRBV2	.	TRBJ2-3	TGTGCCAGCAGCCAATCCTGGACTCCTTGGGAAGATACGCAGTATTTT	CASSQSWTPWEDTQYF
.	TRBV6-6	.	TRBJ2-2	TGTGCCAGCAGTTACGGCAGGATCGCCGGGGAGCTGTTTTTT	CASSYGRIAGELFF
many	TRBV12-3/TRBV12-4	TRBD1	TRBJ2-7	TGTGCCGCAGGACAGGGGTTGTACGAGCAGTACTTC	CAAGQGLYEQYF
many	TRBV4-3	TRBD2	TRBJ2-4	TGCGCCAGCAGCCAAGCCCCCCGAGCGGGAGGAGCCAAAAACATTCAGTACTTC	CASSQAPRAGGAKNIQYF
.	TRBV11-2	.	TRBJ2-2	TGTGCCAGCAGCGCCAGCCGGGACCGAGCGAACACCGGGGAGCTGTTTTTT	CASSASRDRANTGELFF
.	TRBV5-1	.	TRBJ2-1	TGCGCCAGCAGCTTGGCCGTGGGATGGTTCTTC	CASSLAVGWFF
few	TRBV28	TRBD2	TRBJ2-7	TGTGCCAGCAGTTTATACCGGACTAGTGGTTACAATGAGCAGTACTTC	CASSLYRTSGYNEQYF
few	TRBV7-9	.	TRBJ1-1	TGTGCCAGCAGCTTAACGCGAGATAACACTGAAGCTTTCTTT	CASSLTRDNTEAFF
few	TRBV5-1	.	TRBJ2-2	TGCGCCAGCAGCACGGCGGGGTCGAGCACCGGGGAGCTGTTTTTT	CASSTAGSSTGELFF
.	TRBV4-3	TRBD2	TRBJ2-2	TGCGCCAGCAGCCAATCCGGGACTAGGCGAACCGGGGAGCTGTTTTTT	CASSQSGTRRTGELFF
.	TRBV20-1	.	TRBJ1-1	TGCAGTGCTCCCTGGCTGAACACTGTAGCTTTCTTT	CSAPWLNTVAFF
.	TRBV6-2/TRBV6-3	.	TRBJ1-2	TGTGCCGGCAGTGCTCCCGGCGGCCCGTTTAACTATGGCTACACCTTC	CAGSAPGGPFNYGYTF
.	TRBV5-1	.	TRBJ1-2	TGCGCCAGCAGTTCCGGAACGGTAGCTAACTATGGCTACACCTTC	CASSSGTVANYGYTF
few	TRBV29-1	.	TRBJ2-1	TGCAGCGTTGTACAGGGAAGCTCCTACAATGAGCAGTTCTTC	CSVVQGSSYNEQFF
few	TRBV12-5	.	TRBJ2-3	TGTGCTAGTGCTCCCGGCGGTCTGGATACGCAGTATTTT	CASAPGGLDTQYF
few	TRBV9	TRBD2	TRBJ2-3	TGTGCCAGCAGCGCTCAAGCGGGGGCAGATACGCAGTATTTT	CASSAQAGADTQYF
many	TRBV20-1	.	TRBJ1-5	TGCAGTGCTAGCCTGGGACACTATCAGCCCCAGCATTTT	CSASLGHYQPQHF
.	TRBV5-1	TRBD1	TRBJ1-1	TGCGCCAGCACCACGGACAGGGGCACTGAAGCTTTCTTT	CASTTDRGTEAFF